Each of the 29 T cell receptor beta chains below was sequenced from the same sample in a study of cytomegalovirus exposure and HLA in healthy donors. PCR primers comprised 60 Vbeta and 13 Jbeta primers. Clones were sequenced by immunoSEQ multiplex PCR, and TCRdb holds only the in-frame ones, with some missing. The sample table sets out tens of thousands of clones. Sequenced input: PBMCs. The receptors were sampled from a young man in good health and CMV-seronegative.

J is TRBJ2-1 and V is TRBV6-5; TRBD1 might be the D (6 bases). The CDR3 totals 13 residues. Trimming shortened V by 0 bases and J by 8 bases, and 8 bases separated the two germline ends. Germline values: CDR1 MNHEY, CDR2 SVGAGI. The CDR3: CASSYSTGYEQFF. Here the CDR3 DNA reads TGTGCCAGCAGTTACTCGACAGGCTATGAGCAGTTCTTC.

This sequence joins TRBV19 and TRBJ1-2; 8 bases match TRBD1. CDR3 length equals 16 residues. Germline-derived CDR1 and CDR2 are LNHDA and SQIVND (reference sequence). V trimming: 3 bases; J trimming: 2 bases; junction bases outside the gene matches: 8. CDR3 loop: CASSIRGQGANYGYTF. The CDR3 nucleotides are TGTGCCAGTAGTATTAGAGGACAGGGCGCGAACTATGGCTACACCTTC.

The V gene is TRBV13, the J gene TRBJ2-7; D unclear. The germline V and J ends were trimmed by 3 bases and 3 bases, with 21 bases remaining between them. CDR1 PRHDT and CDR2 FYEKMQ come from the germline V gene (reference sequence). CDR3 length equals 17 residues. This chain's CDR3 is CASSFSLSPTGLYEQYF. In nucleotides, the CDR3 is TGTGCCAGCAGCTTTTCTCTGTCCCCGACTGGCCTCTACGAGCAGTACTTC.

CDR3 bases: TGTGCCAGCAGTGTCGGAGGAACAGATACGCAGTATTTT. Its protein product is CASSVGGTDTQYF. This chain links TRBV27 with TRBJ2-3, with D possibly being TRBD2 (5 bases). The CDR3 loop spans 13 amino acids. Trimming took off 5 bases at V and 3 bases at J, with 9 bases between the two ends. The germline V gene has CDR1 MNHEY and CDR2 SMNVEV (reference sequence).

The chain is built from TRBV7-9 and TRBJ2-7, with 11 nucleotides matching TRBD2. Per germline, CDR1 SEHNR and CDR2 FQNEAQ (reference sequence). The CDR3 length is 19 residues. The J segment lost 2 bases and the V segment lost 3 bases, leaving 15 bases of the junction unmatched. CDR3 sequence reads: CASSLSPGTSGFKTYEQYF. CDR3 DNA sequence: TGTGCCAGCAGCTTGTCCCCCGGGACTAGCGGATTCAAAACCTACGAGCAGTACTTC.

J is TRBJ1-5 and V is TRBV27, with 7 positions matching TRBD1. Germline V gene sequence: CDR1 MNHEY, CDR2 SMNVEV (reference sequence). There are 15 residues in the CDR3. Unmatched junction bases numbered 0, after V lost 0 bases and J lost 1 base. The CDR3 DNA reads TGTGCCAGCAGTTTATCCAGGGGGAGCAATCAGCCCCAGCATTTT. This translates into CASSLSRGSNQPQHF.

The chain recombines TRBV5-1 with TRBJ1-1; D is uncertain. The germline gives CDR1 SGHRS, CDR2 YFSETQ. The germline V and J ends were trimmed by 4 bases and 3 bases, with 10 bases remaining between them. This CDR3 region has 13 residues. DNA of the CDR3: TGCGCCAGCAGCCTCAAGCGTGACACTGAAGCTTTCTTT. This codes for CASSLKRDTEAFF. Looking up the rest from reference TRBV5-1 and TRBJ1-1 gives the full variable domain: KAGVTQTPRYLIKTRGQQVTLSCSPISGHRSVSWYQQTPGQGLQFLFEYFSETQRNKGNFPGRFSGRQFSNSRSEMNVSTLELGDSALYLCASSLKRDTEAFFGQGTRLTVV.

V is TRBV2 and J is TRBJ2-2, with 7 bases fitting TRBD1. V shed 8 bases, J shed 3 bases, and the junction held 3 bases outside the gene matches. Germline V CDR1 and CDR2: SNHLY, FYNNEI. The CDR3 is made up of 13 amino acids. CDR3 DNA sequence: TGTGCCAGCCAGGGGGAATACACCGGGGAGCTGTTTTTT. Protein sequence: CASQGEYTGELFF.

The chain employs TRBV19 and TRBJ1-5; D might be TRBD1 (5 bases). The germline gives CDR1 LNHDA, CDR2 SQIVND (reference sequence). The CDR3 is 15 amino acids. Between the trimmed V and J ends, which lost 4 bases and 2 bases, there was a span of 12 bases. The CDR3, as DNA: TGTGCCAGTAGTACAAAGGGGTTCGGCAATCAGCCCCAGCATTTT. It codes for CASSTKGFGNQPQHF.

The CDR3 loop is CASSPSAATNEKLFF. For the CDR3, the DNA is TGTGCCAGCAGTCCCTCGGCGGCAACTAATGAAAAACTGTTTTTT. This sequence joins TRBV28 and TRBJ1-4; D gene uncertain. This CDR3 is built from 15 residues. V lost 5 bases, J lost 0 bases, and 10 bases lay in between. Germline lookup yields CDR1 MDHEN and CDR2 SYDVKM.

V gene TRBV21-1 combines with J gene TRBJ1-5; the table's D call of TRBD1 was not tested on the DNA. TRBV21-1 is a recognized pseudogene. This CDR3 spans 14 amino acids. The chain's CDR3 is CASSRGGPNQPQHF. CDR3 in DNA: TGTGCCAGCAGCCGAGGGGGCCCTAATCAGCCCCAGCATTTT.

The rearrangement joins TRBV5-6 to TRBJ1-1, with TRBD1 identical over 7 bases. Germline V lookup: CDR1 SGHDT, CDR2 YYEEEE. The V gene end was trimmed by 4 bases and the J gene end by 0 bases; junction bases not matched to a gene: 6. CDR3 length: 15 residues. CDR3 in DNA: TGTGCCAGCAGCGCCACAGGGGTCATGAACACTGAAGCTTTCTTT. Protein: CASSATGVMNTEAFF.

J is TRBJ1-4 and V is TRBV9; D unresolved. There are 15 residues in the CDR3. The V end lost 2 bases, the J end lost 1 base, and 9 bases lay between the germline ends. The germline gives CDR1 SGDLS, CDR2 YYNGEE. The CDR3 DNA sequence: TGTGCCAGCAGCGTTAGCGAGGGAACTAATGAAAAACTGTTTTTT. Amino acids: CASSVSEGTNEKLFF.

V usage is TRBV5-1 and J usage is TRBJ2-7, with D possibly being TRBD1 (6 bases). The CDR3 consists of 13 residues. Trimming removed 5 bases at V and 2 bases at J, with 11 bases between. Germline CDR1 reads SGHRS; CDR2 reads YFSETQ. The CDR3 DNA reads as TGCGCCAGCAGTCAGGACAGAGCCTACGAGCAGTACTTC. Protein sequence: CASSQDRAYEQYF. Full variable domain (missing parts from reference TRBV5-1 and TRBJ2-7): KAGVTQTPRYLIKTRGQQVTLSCSPISGHRSVSWYQQTPGQGLQFLFEYFSETQRNKGNFPGRFSGRQFSNSRSEMNVSTLELGDSALYLCASSQDRAYEQYFGPGTRLTVT.

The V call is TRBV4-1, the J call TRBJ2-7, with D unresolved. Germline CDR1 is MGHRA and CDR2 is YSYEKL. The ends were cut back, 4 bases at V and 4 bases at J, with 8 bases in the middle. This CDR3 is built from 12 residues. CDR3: CASSPGGYEQYF. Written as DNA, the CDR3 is TGCGCCAGCAGCCCCGGCGGTTACGAGCAGTACTTC.

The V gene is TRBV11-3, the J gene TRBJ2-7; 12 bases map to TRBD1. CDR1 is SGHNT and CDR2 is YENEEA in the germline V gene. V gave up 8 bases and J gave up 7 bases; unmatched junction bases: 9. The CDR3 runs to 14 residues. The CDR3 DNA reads TGTGCCAGCTCCCCGGGACAGGGGGCTAGAGAGCAGTACTTC. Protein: CASSPGQGAREQYF. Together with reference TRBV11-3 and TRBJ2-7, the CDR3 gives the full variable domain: EAGVVQSPRYKIIEKKQPVAFWCNPISGHNTLYWYLQNLGQGPELLIRYENEEAVDDSQLPKDRFSAERLKGVDSTLKIQPAELGDSAVYLCASSPGQGAREQYFGPGTRLTVT.

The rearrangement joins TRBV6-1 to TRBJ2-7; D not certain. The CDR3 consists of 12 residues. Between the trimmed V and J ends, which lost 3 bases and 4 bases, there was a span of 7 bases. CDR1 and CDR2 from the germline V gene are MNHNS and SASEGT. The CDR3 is CASSEYSYEQYF. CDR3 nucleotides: TGTGCCAGCAGTGAGTATAGTTACGAGCAGTACTTC.

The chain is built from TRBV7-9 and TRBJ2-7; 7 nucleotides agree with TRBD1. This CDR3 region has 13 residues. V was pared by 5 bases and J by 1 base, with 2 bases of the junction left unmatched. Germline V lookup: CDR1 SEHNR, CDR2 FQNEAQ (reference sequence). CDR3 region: CASSRQGSYEQYF. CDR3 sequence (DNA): TGTGCCAGCAGCAGACAGGGATCCTACGAGCAGTACTTC. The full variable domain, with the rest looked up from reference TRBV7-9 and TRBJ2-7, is DTGVSQNPRHKITKRGQNVTFRCDPISEHNRLYWYRQTLGQGPEFLTYFQNEAQLEKSRLLSDRFSAERPKGSFSTLEIQRTEQGDSAMYLCASSRQGSYEQYFGPGTRLTVT.

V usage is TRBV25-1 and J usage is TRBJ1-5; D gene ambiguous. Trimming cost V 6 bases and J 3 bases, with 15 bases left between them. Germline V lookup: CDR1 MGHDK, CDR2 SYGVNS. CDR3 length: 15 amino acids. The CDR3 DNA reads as TGTGCCAGCAGAGACCCACAGAGTTTCAATCAGCCCCAGCATTTT. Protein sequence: CASRDPQSFNQPQHF.

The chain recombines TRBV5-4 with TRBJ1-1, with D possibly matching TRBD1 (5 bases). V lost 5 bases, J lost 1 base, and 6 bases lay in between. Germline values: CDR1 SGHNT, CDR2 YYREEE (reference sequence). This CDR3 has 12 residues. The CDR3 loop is CASRDRNTEAFF. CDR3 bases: TGTGCCAGCAGAGACAGGAACACTGAAGCTTTCTTT.

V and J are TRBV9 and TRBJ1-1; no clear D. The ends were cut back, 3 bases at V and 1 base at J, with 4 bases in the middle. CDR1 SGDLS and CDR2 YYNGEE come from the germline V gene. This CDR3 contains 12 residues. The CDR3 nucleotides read TGTGCCAGCAGCGCTAAGAACACTGAAGCTTTCTTT. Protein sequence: CASSAKNTEAFF.

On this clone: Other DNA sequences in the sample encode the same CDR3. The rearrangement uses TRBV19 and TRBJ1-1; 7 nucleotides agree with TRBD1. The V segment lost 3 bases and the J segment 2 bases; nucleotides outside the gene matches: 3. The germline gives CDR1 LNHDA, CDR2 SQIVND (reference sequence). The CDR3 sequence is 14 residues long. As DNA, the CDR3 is TGTGCCAGTAGTATTACAGGGGCAAACACTGAAGCTTTCTTT. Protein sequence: CASSITGANTEAFF.

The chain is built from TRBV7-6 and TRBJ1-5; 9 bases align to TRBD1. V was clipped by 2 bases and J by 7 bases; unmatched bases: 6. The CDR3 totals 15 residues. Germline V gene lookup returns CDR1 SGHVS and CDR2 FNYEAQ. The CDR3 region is CASSLRGQGIQPQHF. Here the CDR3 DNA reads TGTGCCAGCAGCTTAAGGGGACAGGGTATCCAGCCCCAGCATTTT.

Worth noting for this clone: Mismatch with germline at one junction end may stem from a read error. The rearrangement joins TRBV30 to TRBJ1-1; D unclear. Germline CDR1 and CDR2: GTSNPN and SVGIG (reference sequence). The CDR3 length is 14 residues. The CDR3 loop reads CAWSPEAGNTEDFF. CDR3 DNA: TGTGCCTGGAGTCCGGAGGCCGGGAACACTGAAGATTTCTTT.

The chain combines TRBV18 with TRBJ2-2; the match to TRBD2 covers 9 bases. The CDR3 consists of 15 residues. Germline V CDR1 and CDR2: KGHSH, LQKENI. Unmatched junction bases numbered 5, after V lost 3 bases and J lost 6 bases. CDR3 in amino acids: CASSPVLAGAGELFF. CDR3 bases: TGTGCCAGCTCACCTGTGTTAGCGGGAGCCGGGGAGCTGTTTTTT.

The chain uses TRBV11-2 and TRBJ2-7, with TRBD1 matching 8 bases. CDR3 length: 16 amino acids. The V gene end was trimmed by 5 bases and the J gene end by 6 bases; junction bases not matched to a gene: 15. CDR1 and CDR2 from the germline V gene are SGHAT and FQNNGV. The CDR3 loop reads CASSLGSAGGSSEQYF. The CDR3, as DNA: TGTGCCAGCAGCCTTGGCTCGGCAGGGGGCTCTAGCGAGCAGTACTTC. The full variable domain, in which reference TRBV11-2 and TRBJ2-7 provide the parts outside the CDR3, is EAGVAQSPRYKIIEKRQSVAFWCNPISGHATLYWYQQILGQGPKLLIQFQNNGVVDDSQLPKDRFSAERLKGVDSTLKIQPAKLEDSAVYLCASSLGSAGGSSEQYFGPGTRLTVT.

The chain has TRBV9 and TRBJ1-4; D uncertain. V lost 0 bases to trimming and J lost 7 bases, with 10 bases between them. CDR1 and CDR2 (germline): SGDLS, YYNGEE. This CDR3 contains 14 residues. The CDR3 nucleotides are TGTGCCAGCAGCGTAGAGCCTGCCGGTGAAAAACTGTTTTTT. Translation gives CASSVEPAGEKLFF.

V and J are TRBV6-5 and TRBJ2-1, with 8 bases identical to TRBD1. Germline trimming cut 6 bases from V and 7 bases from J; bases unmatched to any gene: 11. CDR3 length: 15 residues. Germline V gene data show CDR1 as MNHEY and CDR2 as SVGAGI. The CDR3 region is CASSLGQGGLNEQFF. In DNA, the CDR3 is TGTGCCAGCAGCCTCGGACAGGGTGGGTTGAATGAGCAGTTCTTC.

In nucleotides, the CDR3 is TGTGCCAGCAGTTCCAGACAGGGCGATGAAAAACTGTTTTTT. Translating gives CASSSRQGDEKLFF. The chain carries TRBV25-1 and TRBJ1-4; TRBD1 matches at 7 bases. The CDR3 contains 14 residues. CDR1 and CDR2 (germline): MGHDK, SYGVNS. Unmatched junction bases numbered 6, after V lost 5 bases and J lost 6 bases.